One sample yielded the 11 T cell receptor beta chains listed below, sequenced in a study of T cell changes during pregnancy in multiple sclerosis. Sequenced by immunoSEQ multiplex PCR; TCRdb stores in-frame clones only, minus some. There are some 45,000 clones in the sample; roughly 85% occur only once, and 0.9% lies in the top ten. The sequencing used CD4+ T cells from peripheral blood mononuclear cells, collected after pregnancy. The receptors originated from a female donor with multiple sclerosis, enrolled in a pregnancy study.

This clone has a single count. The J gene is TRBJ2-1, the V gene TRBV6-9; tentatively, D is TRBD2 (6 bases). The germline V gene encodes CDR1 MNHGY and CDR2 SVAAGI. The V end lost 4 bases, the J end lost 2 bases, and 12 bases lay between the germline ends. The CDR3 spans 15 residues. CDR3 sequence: CASSSGTPAYNEQFF. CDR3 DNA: TGTGCCAGCAGTTCCGGGACTCCCGCCTACAATGAGCAGTTCTTC.

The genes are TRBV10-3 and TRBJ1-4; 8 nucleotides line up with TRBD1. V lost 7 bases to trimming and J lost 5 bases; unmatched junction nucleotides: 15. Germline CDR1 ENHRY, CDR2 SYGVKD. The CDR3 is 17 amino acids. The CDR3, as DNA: TGTGCCATCACCCTTCGGCAGGGGGCTGGGGAAAATGAAAAACTGTTTTTT. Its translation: CAITLRQGAGENEKLFF.

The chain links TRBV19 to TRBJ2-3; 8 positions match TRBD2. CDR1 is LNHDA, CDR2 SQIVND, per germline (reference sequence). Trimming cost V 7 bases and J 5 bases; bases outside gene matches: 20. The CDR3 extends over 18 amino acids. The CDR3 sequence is CASTGGGLGVMGGDTQYF. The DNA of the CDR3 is TGTGCCAGTACGGGGGGGGGCCTAGGGGTCATGGGTGGAGATACGCAGTATTTT.

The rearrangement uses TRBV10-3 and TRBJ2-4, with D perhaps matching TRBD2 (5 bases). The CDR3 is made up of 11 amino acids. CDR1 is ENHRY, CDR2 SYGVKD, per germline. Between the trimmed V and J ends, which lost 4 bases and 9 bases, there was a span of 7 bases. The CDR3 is CAISGGGIQYF. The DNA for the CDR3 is TGTGCCATCAGTGGAGGAGGCATTCAGTACTTC.

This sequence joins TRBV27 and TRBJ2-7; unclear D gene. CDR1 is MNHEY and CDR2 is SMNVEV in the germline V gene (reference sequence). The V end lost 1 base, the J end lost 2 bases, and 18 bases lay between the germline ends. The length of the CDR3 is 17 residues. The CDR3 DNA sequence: TGTGCCAGCAGTTTATATCCCATCCCCCTACCTCCCTACGAGCAGTACTTC. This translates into CASSLYPIPLPPYEQYF.

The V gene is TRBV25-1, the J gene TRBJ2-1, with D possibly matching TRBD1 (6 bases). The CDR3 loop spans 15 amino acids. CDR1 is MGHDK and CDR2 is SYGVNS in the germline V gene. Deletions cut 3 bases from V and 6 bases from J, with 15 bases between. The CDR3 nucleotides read TGTGCCAGCAGTGACCGGACAGCGTTTGTCAATGAGCAGTTCTTC. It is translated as CASSDRTAFVNEQFF. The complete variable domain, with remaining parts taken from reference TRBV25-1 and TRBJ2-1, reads EADIYQTPRYLVIGTGKKITLECSQTMGHDKMYWYQQDPGMELHLIHYSYGVNSTEKGDLSSESTVSRIRTEHFPLTLESARPSHTSQYLCASSDRTAFVNEQFFGPGTRLTVL.

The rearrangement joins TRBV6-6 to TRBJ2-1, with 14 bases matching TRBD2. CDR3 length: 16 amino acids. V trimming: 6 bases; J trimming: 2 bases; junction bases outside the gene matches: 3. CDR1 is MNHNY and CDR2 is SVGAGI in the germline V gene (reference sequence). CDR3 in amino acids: CASRGLAGETYNEQFF. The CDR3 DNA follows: TGTGCCAGCAGGGGACTAGCGGGGGAGACCTACAATGAGCAGTTCTTC.

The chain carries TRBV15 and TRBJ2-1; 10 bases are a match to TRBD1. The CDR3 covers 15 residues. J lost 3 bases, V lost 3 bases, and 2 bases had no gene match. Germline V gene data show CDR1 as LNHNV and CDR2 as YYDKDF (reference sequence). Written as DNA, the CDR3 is TGTGCCACCAGCAGTGGACAGGGGGGCTACAATGAGCAGTTCTTC. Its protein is CATSSGQGGYNEQFF.

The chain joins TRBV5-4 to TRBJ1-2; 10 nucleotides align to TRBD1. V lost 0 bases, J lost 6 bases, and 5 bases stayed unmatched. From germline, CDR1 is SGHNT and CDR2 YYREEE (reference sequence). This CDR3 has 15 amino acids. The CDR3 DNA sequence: TGTGCCAGCAGCTTGGATCGGACAGGGGGGGATGGCTACACCTTC. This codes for CASSLDRTGGDGYTF.

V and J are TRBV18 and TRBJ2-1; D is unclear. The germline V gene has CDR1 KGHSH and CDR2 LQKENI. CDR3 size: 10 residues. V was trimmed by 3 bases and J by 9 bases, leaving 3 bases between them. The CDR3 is CASSPGEQFF. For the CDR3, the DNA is TGTGCCAGCTCACCCGGTGAGCAGTTCTTC.

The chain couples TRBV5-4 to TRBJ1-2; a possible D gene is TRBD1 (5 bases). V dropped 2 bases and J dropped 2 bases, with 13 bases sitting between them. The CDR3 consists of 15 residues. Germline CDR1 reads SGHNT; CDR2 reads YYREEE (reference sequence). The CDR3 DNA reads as TGTGCCAGCAGCTTAGATGGGGGAGGGAACTATGGCTACACCTTC. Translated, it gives CASSLDGGGNYGYTF.